The next 10 T cell receptor beta chains were all read from a single sample in a study of T cells in localized non-small cell lung cancer. Method: immunoSEQ multiplex PCR; TCRdb's copy keeps in-frame clones and lacks some. The table lists tens of thousands of clones, approximately 90% of them singletons. The specimen was peripheral blood, collected before any cancer treatment. The receptor source for this set is a man between 35 and 75 years old with stage I squamous cell lung carcinoma.

The gene calls are TRBV10-3 and TRBJ2-7; 7 bases match TRBD1. The CDR3 is 15 amino acids. Looked up from germline, CDR1 is ENHRY and CDR2 is SYGVKD. V lost 6 bases and J lost 0; bases outside the gene matches: 8. CDR3 sequence: CAISLDRVRSYEQYF. For the CDR3, the DNA is TGTGCCATCAGCCTCGACAGGGTGCGCTCCTACGAGCAGTACTTC.

The chain recombines TRBV11-1 with TRBJ1-6; TRBD1 agrees at 8 bases. Unmatched junction bases numbered 0, after V lost 3 bases and J lost 8 bases. Germline V gene lookup returns CDR1 SGHAT and CDR2 FQDESV (reference sequence). The CDR3 consists of 13 residues. CDR3 DNA sequence: TGTGCCAGCAGCTTGACAGGGGATTCACCCCTCCACTTT. Translation gives CASSLTGDSPLHF.

The rearrangement links TRBV6-5 to TRBJ1-1; D is possibly TRBD1 (5 bases). CDR1 is MNHEY, CDR2 SVGAGI, per germline. This CDR3 comprises 15 residues. Trimming left V 1 base short and J 3 bases short, with 12 bases between. The DNA for the CDR3 is TGTGCCAGCAGTTACTGGATGCGAGGGGACACTGAAGCTTTCTTT. Translation gives CASSYWMRGDTEAFF.

J is TRBJ1-1 and V is TRBV27; TRBD1 aligns across 10 bases. The ends lost 2 bases at V and 10 bases at J; junction bases unmatched: 7. The CDR3 runs 14 residues. The germline gives CDR1 MNHEY, CDR2 SMNVEV (reference sequence). This chain's CDR3 is CASSLNLDRGRAFF. The DNA for the CDR3 is TGTGCCAGCAGTTTAAACCTAGACAGGGGGCGAGCTTTCTTT.

The table lists this clone with a count of one. Here the CDR3 reads CASSTYSGKKNIQYF. CDR3 nucleotides: TGTGCCAGCAGCACATATAGCGGCAAAAAAAACATTCAGTACTTC. The chain recombines TRBV21-1 with TRBJ2-4; the table's D call of TRBD2 was not tested on the DNA. TRBV21-1 is annotated as a pseudogene. The CDR3 length is 15 residues.

CDR3 in DNA: TGTGCCAGCTTCAGGATAGCGGGAAGCGCAGATACGCAGTATTTT. Residues: CASFRIAGSADTQYF. The rearrangement uses TRBV6-5 and TRBJ2-3; 8 bases fit TRBD2. Looked up from germline, CDR1 is MNHEY and CDR2 is SVGAGI. The CDR3 runs 15 residues. V shed 8 bases, J shed 4 bases, and the junction held 11 bases outside the gene matches.

The chain carries TRBV29-1 and TRBJ2-6; 10 bases agree with TRBD1. Germline CDR1 and CDR2: SQVTM and ANQGSEA. The CDR3 loop spans 16 amino acids. With 6 bases clipped from V and 2 bases from J, the junction kept 7 bases outside the gene matches. The CDR3 reads CSVLDRGSPGANVLTF. The CDR3 nucleotides read TGCAGCGTGCTGGACAGGGGGTCCCCTGGGGCCAACGTCCTGACTTTC.

The V call is TRBV7-2, the J call TRBJ2-5; D gene ambiguous. Germline V CDR1 and CDR2: SGHTA, FQGNSA. The CDR3 has 15 residues. Deletions cut 0 bases from V and 1 base from J, with 9 bases between. In DNA, the CDR3 is TGTGCCAGCAGCTTAGCGCCTGGGTCCCAAGAGACCCAGTACTTC. It encodes CASSLAPGSQETQYF.

This clone has only a few counts. This chain joins TRBV11-1 and TRBJ1-1, with a weak D call TRBD1 (5 bases). The CDR3 covers 13 residues. Trimming left V 3 bases short and J 1 base short, with 6 bases between. Germline CDR1 SGHAT, CDR2 FQDESV (reference sequence). Here the CDR3 DNA reads TGTGCCAGCAGCTTCGACAGGAACACTGAAGCTTTCTTT. Residues: CASSFDRNTEAFF. Using reference TRBV11-1 and TRBJ1-1 for the parts outside the CDR3, the full variable domain is EAEVAQSPRYKITEKSQAVAFWCDPISGHATLYWYRQILGQGPELLVQFQDESVVDDSQLPKDRFSAERLKGVDSTLKIQPAELGDSAMYLCASSFDRNTEAFFGQGTRLTVV.

This chain uses TRBV2 with TRBJ2-2; D is unresolved. The length of the CDR3 is 14 residues. V was clipped by 6 bases and J by 5 bases, with 13 bases between them. Per germline, CDR1 SNHLY and CDR2 FYNNEI. The CDR3 spells CASRVNVGTGELFF. CDR3 DNA sequence: TGTGCCAGCAGGGTCAACGTGGGGACCGGGGAGCTGTTTTTT.